Listed here are 28 T cell receptor beta chains from one sample, sequenced in a study of PD-1 blockade in classical Hodgkin lymphoma. Method: immunoSEQ multiplex PCR; TCRdb's copy keeps in-frame clones and lacks some. The data show around 43,000 clones, roughly 78% seen once. Every patient relapsed after autologous stem cell transplantation, and brentuximab vedotin exposure varied. The sequenced sample was peripheral blood mononuclear cells (PBMCs), obtained at baseline. All receptors derive from a human donor with classical Hodgkin lymphoma.

The V gene is TRBV19, the J gene TRBJ1-2; 8 bases align to TRBD1. There are 14 residues in the CDR3. Trimming removed 5 bases from V and 4 bases from J; junction bases left unmatched: 6. Germline V gene lookup returns CDR1 LNHDA and CDR2 SQIVND (reference sequence). CDR3 nucleotide sequence: TGTGCCAGTAGTGTACCAGGGGGCACCTATGGCTACACCTTC. Its protein is CASSVPGGTYGYTF.

This clone was counted a few times. The chain has TRBV2 and TRBJ2-7; D possibly corresponds to TRBD2 (5 bases). V was pared by 6 bases and J by 3 bases, with 18 bases between. The CDR3 is 15 residues long. Germline CDR1 and CDR2: SNHLY and FYNNEI. The CDR3 nucleotides are TGTGCCAGCAGCCCGGGGATTGGGGAAGGCTACGAGCAGTACTTC. Amino acid sequence: CASSPGIGEGYEQYF.

V is TRBV10-2 and J is TRBJ2-1; D gene uncertain. The germline gives CDR1 WSHSY, CDR2 SAAADI. With 0 bases removed from V and 4 bases from J, the gap between germline ends came to 13 bases. The CDR3 spans 16 residues. DNA of the CDR3: TGCGCCAGCAGTGAGTCTCGGCTACCTCGGTACAATGAGCAGTTCTTC. Encoded protein: CASSESRLPRYNEQFF.

This clone has just a few counts. The chain joins TRBV6-5 to TRBJ1-1; D remains unclear. V was shortened by 0 bases and J by 5 bases, with 16 bases between the two germline ends. In germline, CDR1 is MNHEY, CDR2 SVGAGI. This CDR3 contains 16 residues. The DNA of the CDR3 is TGTGCCAGCAGTTACTCGGGCCCGGTCGTGAGGACTGAAGCTTTCTTT. Translation gives CASSYSGPVVRTEAFF.

The sample holds a few counts of this clone. The chain links TRBV7-8 to TRBJ1-2, with D maybe TRBD1 (5 bases). The CDR3 is 13 amino acids. V shed 5 bases and J shed 3 bases, with 10 bases lying between them. The germline gives CDR1 SGHVS, CDR2 FQNEAQ. DNA of the CDR3: TGTGCCAGCAGCGACGGGACCGACTATGGCTACACCTTC. Amino acid sequence: CASSDGTDYGYTF.

V usage is TRBV11-3 and J usage is TRBJ2-2, with D tentatively TRBD1 or TRBD2 (5 bases each). The CDR3 contains 16 residues. The germline gives CDR1 SGHNT, CDR2 YENEEA. V was cut by 3 bases and J by 0 bases, with 11 bases left in between. In DNA form, the CDR3 reads TGTGCCAGCAGCTTCATGACGGGGCCGAACACCGGGGAGCTGTTTTTT. It encodes CASSFMTGPNTGELFF.

J is TRBJ2-7 and V is TRBV19; possible D gene TRBD2, 5 bases. Germline lookup yields CDR1 LNHDA and CDR2 SQIVND (reference sequence). Trimming left V 2 bases short and J 7 bases short, with 21 bases between. The CDR3 sequence is 16 residues long. The CDR3 DNA follows: TGTGCCAGTAGTATAACGTCGGTCCACCGGGGAGAGGAGCAGTACTTC. Protein sequence: CASSITSVHRGEEQYF.

The rearrangement uses TRBV7-9 and TRBJ2-1; D gene ambiguous. The germline V gene encodes CDR1 SEHNR and CDR2 FQNEAQ (reference sequence). Trimming cost V 2 bases and J 9 bases, with 8 bases left between them. This CDR3 has 12 residues. The DNA for the CDR3 is TGTGCCAGCAGCTTAATCTTTCCTGAGCAGTTCTTC. Translated, it gives CASSLIFPEQFF.

The chain is built from TRBV2 and TRBJ2-1; 10 nucleotides align to TRBD2. CDR3 length equals 19 residues. Germline values: CDR1 SNHLY, CDR2 FYNNEI. The junction had 18 bases not matched to a gene; V was cut back by 4 bases and J by 6 bases. The CDR3 spells CASSVLGLAGAIHVNEQFF. CDR3 in DNA: TGTGCCAGCAGTGTGTTAGGGCTAGCGGGGGCCATACATGTCAATGAGCAGTTCTTC.

This clone showed up just a few times. The chain has TRBV5-6 and TRBJ2-7; TRBD2 is a possible D gene (5 bases). V was clipped by 0 bases and J by 6 bases, with 10 bases between them. This CDR3 has 13 residues. Germline V CDR1 and CDR2: SGHDT, YYEEEE. CDR3 region: CASSLVASSEQYF. CDR3 DNA sequence: TGTGCCAGCAGCTTGGTGGCTAGCTCCGAGCAGTACTTC.

This CDR3 reads CASSLYLMAGRQETQYF. In DNA, the CDR3 is TGTGCCAGCAGCTTATACCTTATGGCGGGGCGCCAAGAGACCCAGTACTTC. V is TRBV11-2 and J is TRBJ2-5; possibly TRBD2 for D (6 bases). There are 17 residues in the CDR3. Looked up from germline, CDR1 is SGHAT and CDR2 is FQNNGV. V shed 2 bases and J shed 1 base, with 17 bases lying between them.

The genes are TRBV30 and TRBJ2-3; D is possibly TRBD2 (7 bases). V was pared by 5 bases and J by 4 bases, with 16 bases between. CDR1 is GTSNPN and CDR2 is SVGIG in the germline V gene (reference sequence). The CDR3 has 14 amino acids. CDR3 DNA sequence: TGTGCCTGGGAACGCGGGGGCTTCCCAGATACGCAGTATTTT. It specifies CAWERGGFPDTQYF.

This sequence joins TRBV7-8 and TRBJ1-2, with unresolved D. Trimming shortened V by 0 bases and J by 2 bases, and 4 bases separated the two germline ends. Germline assignment: CDR1 SGHVS and CDR2 FQNEAQ. The CDR3 spans 13 residues. This CDR3 reads CASSLAGNYGYTF. CDR3 nucleotides: TGTGCCAGCAGCTTAGCTGGGAACTATGGCTACACCTTC.

This rearrangement joins TRBV29-1 to TRBJ2-3; a weak D match, TRBD1 (6 bases). The V gene lost 6 bases and the J gene lost 2 bases, with 21 bases spanning the gap. This CDR3 comprises 16 residues. Germline loops: CDR1 SQVTM, CDR2 ANQGSEA. The CDR3 spells CSVADRTREDTDTQYF. The CDR3 nucleotides read TGCAGCGTCGCGGACAGAACAAGGGAAGACACAGATACGCAGTATTTT.

This sequence joins TRBV23-1 and TRBJ2-7; the match to TRBD1 covers 10 bases. TRBV23-1 belongs to the ORF category, with a function that is uncertain. Unmatched junction bases numbered 9, after V lost 6 bases and J lost 4 bases. The CDR3 is 15 amino acids. CDR3 amino acids: CASSPGTGEGYEQYF. For the CDR3, the DNA is TGCGCCAGCAGCCCTGGGACAGGGGAGGGATACGAGCAGTACTTC.

The J gene is TRBJ1-2, the V gene TRBV7-2; D is unclear. The CDR3 consists of 14 residues. Trimming removed 4 bases from V and 0 bases from J, with 9 bases in between. Germline CDR1 and CDR2: SGHTA and FQGNSA. The CDR3 reads CASSSTRANYGYTF. CDR3 nucleotide sequence: TGTGCCAGCAGCTCGACAAGAGCTAACTATGGCTACACCTTC.

This chain uses TRBV7-2 with TRBJ2-1, with 9 nucleotides matching TRBD2. CDR1 is SGHTA, CDR2 FQGNSA, per germline. Trimming removed 1 base from V and 6 bases from J; junction bases left unmatched: 16. The CDR3 loop spans 19 amino acids. The CDR3 here is CASSLEGLGASGITNEQFF. The CDR3, as DNA: TGTGCCAGCAGCTTAGAGGGTCTCGGGGCTAGCGGGATTACCAATGAGCAGTTCTTC.

The chain recombines TRBV6-6 with TRBJ2-3; 7 positions match TRBD2. This CDR3 contains 15 residues. Germline-derived CDR1 and CDR2 are MNHNY and SVGAGI (reference sequence). Trimming removed 3 bases from V and 6 bases from J; junction bases left unmatched: 9. CDR3 protein: CASSYSSGLGDTQYF. CDR3 bases: TGTGCCAGCAGTTATAGTAGCGGGCTTGGGGATACGCAGTATTTT.

CDR3 nucleotides: TGTGCCAGCAGTGAACTGGGGACATTCAACTATGGCTACACCTTC. It yields the protein CASSELGTFNYGYTF. The V and J genes are TRBV2 and TRBJ1-2; D might be TRBD1 (6 bases). V was clipped by 2 bases and J by 2 bases, with 12 bases between them. Germline CDR1 reads SNHLY; CDR2 reads FYNNEI. The CDR3 runs 15 residues.

The chain has TRBV11-2 and TRBJ2-2; D is undetermined. Germline-derived CDR1 and CDR2 are SGHAT and FQNNGV. Trimming shortened V by 7 bases and J by 8 bases, and 11 bases separated the two germline ends. CDR3 length equals 12 residues. The CDR3 coding sequence is TGTGCCAGCAAGAGAGGTGAAGGGGAGCTGTTTTTT. This encodes CASKRGEGELFF.

This chain joins TRBV7-9 and TRBJ2-2; 10 bases are a match to TRBD1. J gave up 5 bases and V 1 base, and 10 bases lay outside the gene matches. CDR1 is SEHNR and CDR2 is FQNEAQ in the germline V gene (reference sequence). CDR3 length equals 18 residues. CDR3 sequence (DNA): TGTGCCAGCAGCTTAGTTTGGGACCGGGACAGGGGAACCGGGGAGCTGTTTTTT. This gives the protein CASSLVWDRDRGTGELFF.

This sequence joins TRBV4-3 and TRBJ2-2, with TRBD1 matching over 10 bases. Germline V gene sequence: CDR1 LGHNA, CDR2 YSLEER. This CDR3 is 17 amino acids long. V gave up 0 bases and J gave up 6 bases; unmatched junction bases: 7. CDR3 nucleotides: TGCGCCAGCAGCCAAGATGAGACAGGGGGCGCCCCCGGGGAGCTGTTTTTT. Its protein is CASSQDETGGAPGELFF.

The chain has TRBV11-2 and TRBJ2-1; D is unclear. In germline, CDR1 is SGHAT, CDR2 FQNNGV. Trimming shortened V by 0 bases and J by 2 bases, and 8 bases separated the two germline ends. The CDR3 has 15 amino acids. The CDR3 bases are TGTGCCAGCAGCTTAGATCGAACAGCCTACAATGAGCAGTTCTTC. This encodes CASSLDRTAYNEQFF.

J is TRBJ1-2 and V is TRBV9, with 7 positions matching TRBD1. Germline assignment: CDR1 SGDLS and CDR2 YYNGEE. The CDR3 runs to 15 residues. With V trimmed by 4 bases and J by 5 bases, 11 bases remained unmatched. The CDR3 region is CASSPTMTGSYGYTF. The CDR3 DNA follows: TGTGCCAGCAGCCCTACAATGACAGGGAGTTATGGCTACACCTTC. The complete variable domain, with remaining parts taken from reference TRBV9 and TRBJ1-2, reads DSGVTQTPKHLITATGQRVTLRCSPRSGDLSVYWYQQSLDQGLQFLIQYYNGEERAKGNILERFSAQQFPDLHSELNLSSLELGDSALYFCASSPTMTGSYGYTFGSGTRLTVV.

This chain joins TRBV5-6 and TRBJ1-5, with D hard to call. Trimming took off 4 bases at V and 3 bases at J, with 14 bases between the two ends. The CDR3 covers 15 residues. Germline V gene data show CDR1 as SGHDT and CDR2 as YYEEEE. The CDR3 region is CASSVGSPYNQPQHF. In DNA, the CDR3 is TGTGCCAGCAGCGTAGGAAGTCCGTACAATCAGCCCCAGCATTTT. The complete variable domain, with remaining parts taken from reference TRBV5-6 and TRBJ1-5, reads DAGVTQSPTHLIKTRGQQVTLRCSPKSGHDTVSWYQQALGQGPQFIFQYYEEEERQRGNFPDRFSGHQFPNYSSELNVNALLLGDSALYLCASSVGSPYNQPQHFGDGTRLSIL.

The chain links TRBV5-1 to TRBJ2-5; no clear D. The end of the DNA aligns better with TRBJ2-7, so the J call may be wrong. The germline V gene encodes CDR1 SGHRS and CDR2 YFSETQ. The CDR3 consists of 13 residues. CDR3 region: CASGLGFAYEQYF. In DNA form, the CDR3 reads TGCGCCAGCGGCCTAGGCTTTGCCTACGAGCAGTACTTC.

The CDR3 DNA sequence: TGTGCCAGCAGCACTAATACAGGGACCTACGAGCAGTACTTC. Protein sequence: CASSTNTGTYEQYF. V gene TRBV7-8 combines with J gene TRBJ2-7; perhaps TRBD1 as D (6 bases). CDR3 size: 14 residues. V dropped 5 bases and J dropped 2 bases, with 13 bases sitting between them. The V gene's germline CDR1 is SGHVS and CDR2 FQNEAQ.

This clone showed up just a few times. The V and J genes are TRBV12-2 and TRBJ1-6. TRBV12-2 is assigned pseudogene status. This CDR3 has 15 residues. This CDR3 reads CASRSFRDRNSPLHF. The CDR3 DNA follows: TGTGCAAGTCGCTCCTTTAGAGACCGAAATTCACCCCTCCACTTT.